This T cell receptor beta chain was sequenced during a study of vaccination effects on CD4 cells after COVID-19. After expansion with viral peptide pools in the ViraFEST assay, antigen-specific CD4+ T cells were sequenced. It was after around eleven days of culture that CD4+ T cells were isolated. None of the vaccinated had previously contracted SARS-CoV-2, and their nucleocapsid antibodies tested negative. The repertoire was sequenced with immunoSEQ multiplex PCR; TCRdb's copy has only in-frame clones and lacks some. The sample lists about 23,000 clones; 65% to 80% were seen once. As for this clone: Its cognate antigen is unknown.

Deletions cut 0 bases from V and 6 bases from J, with 18 bases between. This CDR3 comprises 17 residues. Germline-derived CDR1 and CDR2 are SGHDT and YYEEEE. V usage is TRBV5-6 and J usage is TRBJ2-2; TRBD1 might be the D (5 bases). Sequences were derived from CD4+ T cells from PBMCs cultured with HCoV-NL63 spike peptides, sampled before COVID-19 vaccination. The receptor was derived from a human donor who received a COVID-19 vaccine. CDR3 in amino acids: CASSLGLIWAGPGELFF. The CDR3 DNA reads as TGTGCCAGCAGCTTGGGTTTGATTTGGGCAGGGCCCGGGGAGCTGTTTTTT.